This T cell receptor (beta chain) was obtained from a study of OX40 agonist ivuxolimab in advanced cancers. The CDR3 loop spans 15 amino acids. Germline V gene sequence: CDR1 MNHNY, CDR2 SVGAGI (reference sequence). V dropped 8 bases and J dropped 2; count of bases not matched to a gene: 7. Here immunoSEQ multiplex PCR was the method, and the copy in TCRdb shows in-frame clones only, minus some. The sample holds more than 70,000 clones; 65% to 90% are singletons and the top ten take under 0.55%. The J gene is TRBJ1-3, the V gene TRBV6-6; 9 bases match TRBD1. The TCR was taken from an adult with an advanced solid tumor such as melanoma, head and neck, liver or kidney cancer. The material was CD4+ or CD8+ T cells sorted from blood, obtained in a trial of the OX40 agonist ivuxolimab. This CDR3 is CASRTGGFAGNTIYF. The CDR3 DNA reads TGTGCCAGCCGTACAGGGGGCTTTGCTGGAAACACCATATATTTT.